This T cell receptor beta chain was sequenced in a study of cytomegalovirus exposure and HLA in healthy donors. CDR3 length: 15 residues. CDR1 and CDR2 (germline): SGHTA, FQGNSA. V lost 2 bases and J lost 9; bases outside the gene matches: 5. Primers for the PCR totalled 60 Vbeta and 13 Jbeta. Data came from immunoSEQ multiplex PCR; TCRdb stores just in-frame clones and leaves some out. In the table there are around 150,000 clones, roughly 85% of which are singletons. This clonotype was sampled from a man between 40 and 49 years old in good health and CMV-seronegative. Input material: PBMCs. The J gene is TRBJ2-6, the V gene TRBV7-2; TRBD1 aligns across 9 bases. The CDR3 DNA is TGTGCCAGCAGCTTAAACAGGGGGCCTTACAACGTCCTGACTTTC. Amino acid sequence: CASSLNRGPYNVLTF.